This TCR beta chain was identified during a study of cytotoxic CD8 clonotypes in ibrutinib-treated CLL. In the study overall: Productive templates per sample averaged approximately 250,000; productive rearrangements, roughly 100,000.

Repertoires were generated with immunoSEQ multiplex PCR, while TCRdb's copy carries only in-frame clones and drops some. This repertoire shows about 50,000 clones, roughly three fifths found once; its top ten account for approximately 30%. The sequenced sample was PBMCs, obtained after 24 months of ibrutinib treatment. This TCR came from a human donor with chronic lymphocytic leukemia.

In nucleotides, the CDR3 is TGTGCCAGCAGCCCCCCGGACAGCAATGAAAAACTGTTTTTT. This sequence encodes CASSPPDSNEKLFF. The chain has TRBV6-5 and TRBJ1-4; maybe TRBD1 (6 bases). The CDR3 covers 14 residues. Germline assignment: CDR1 MNHEY and CDR2 SVGAGI. The ends were cut back, 6 bases at V and 5 bases at J, with 13 bases in the middle.